Each of the 15 T cell receptor beta chains below was sequenced from the same sample in a study of PD-1 blockade in classical Hodgkin lymphoma. Produced via immunoSEQ multiplex PCR; TCRdb's table is partial and in-frame only. The sample carries under 75,000 clones, 88% recorded once. The patients all showed relapse after autologous stem cell transplantation, while their brentuximab vedotin exposure varied. This material consisted of peripheral blood mononuclear cells (PBMCs), taken before the second cycle of nivolumab. The receptors originated from a human donor with classical Hodgkin lymphoma.

This chain uses TRBV19 with TRBJ2-2, with 7 positions matching TRBD1. This CDR3 region has 14 residues. J lost 6 bases, V lost 4 bases, and 5 bases had no gene match. From germline, CDR1 is LNHDA and CDR2 SQIVND (reference sequence). In nucleotides, the CDR3 is TGTGCCAGTAGTAGAGACAGGGCCCCCGGGGAGCTGTTTTTT. Its translation is CASSRDRAPGELFF.

The chain joins TRBV30 to TRBJ1-2, with D perhaps matching TRBD1 (5 bases). Germline V gene data show CDR1 as GTSNPN and CDR2 as SVGIG (reference sequence). The V and J ends lost 1 base and 4 bases respectively, with 16 bases between them. CDR3 size: 15 residues. The CDR3 bases are TGTGCCTGGAGTGACGAGACAGAGAACTTCTATGGCTACACCTTC. Its protein is CAWSDETENFYGYTF.

Only a few counts were recorded for this clone. The genes are TRBV11-3 and TRBJ2-1, with a weak D call TRBD2 (6 bases). The CDR3 is 15 residues long. Germline loops: CDR1 SGHNT, CDR2 YENEEA. The V gene lost 5 bases and the J gene lost 2 bases, with 13 bases spanning the gap. In DNA form, the CDR3 reads TGTGCCAGCAGCCTGACGGGGGAAACCTACAATGAGCAGTTCTTC. Translating it yields CASSLTGETYNEQFF.

The V call is TRBV11-2, the J call TRBJ1-1, with a possible D match to TRBD1 (5 bases). The V end lost 8 bases, the J end lost 8 bases, and 12 bases lay between the germline ends. In germline, CDR1 is SGHAT, CDR2 FQNNGV. The CDR3 consists of 11 residues. CDR3 residues: CASGDVEEAFF. In nucleotides, the CDR3 is TGTGCCAGCGGGGACGTGGAGGAAGCTTTCTTT.

This clone was detected once. J is TRBJ2-1 and V is TRBV6-6; D call uncertain. This CDR3 is 12 amino acids long. Trimming took 6 bases from V and 7 from J, leaving 10 bases between them. Germline V gene lookup returns CDR1 MNHNY and CDR2 SVGAGI (reference sequence). The CDR3 sequence: CASSPQSNEQFF. For the CDR3, the DNA is TGTGCCAGCAGCCCTCAGTCGAATGAGCAGTTCTTC.

Only a few counts were recorded for this clone. The rearrangement uses TRBV5-1 and TRBJ1-1; tentatively, D is TRBD1 (5 bases). This CDR3 is 12 amino acids long. V was trimmed by 5 bases and J by 1 base, leaving 6 bases between them. The germline CDR1 and CDR2 sequences are SGHRS and YFSETQ. The CDR3 DNA is TGCGCCAGCAGTACAGGGAACACTGAAGCTTTCTTT. Residues: CASSTGNTEAFF.

The CDR3 DNA sequence: TGTGCCAGCAGTGGAGCTAGCGGGGCTATCGATGAGCAGTTCTTC. Amino acid sequence: CASSGASGAIDEQFF. The chain employs TRBV2 and TRBJ2-1; 9 bases line up with TRBD2. Losses at the gene ends were 4 bases for V and 8 bases for J; bases not matched to a gene: 9. This CDR3 has 15 amino acids. The germline gives CDR1 SNHLY, CDR2 FYNNEI. The full variable domain, in which reference TRBV2 and TRBJ2-1 provide the parts outside the CDR3, is EPEVTQTPSHQVTQMGQEVILRCVPISNHLYFYWYRQILGQKVEFLVSFYNNEISEKSEIFDDQFSVERPDGSNFTLKIRSTKLEDSAMYFCASSGASGAIDEQFFGPGTRLTVL.

The rearrangement uses TRBV4-2 and TRBJ2-5; 13 bases are a match to TRBD2. Germline values: CDR1 LGHNA, CDR2 YNFKEQ. The CDR3 consists of 17 residues. V lost 0 bases, J lost 3 bases, and 4 bases stayed unmatched. The CDR3 nucleotides read TGTGCCAGCAGCCAAGAACTAGCGGGGGGGTCGGAAGAGACCCAGTACTTC. Translated, it gives CASSQELAGGSEETQYF.

The chain uses TRBV30 and TRBJ1-5, with D possibly matching TRBD1 (5 bases). CDR1 is GTSNPN and CDR2 is SVGIG in the germline V gene (reference sequence). The CDR3 consists of 14 residues. V shed 0 bases and J shed 9 bases, with 15 bases lying between them. CDR3 nucleotide sequence: TGTGCCTGGAGTGTAATGGCCGGGGGTCGGCCCCAGCATTTT. Translation gives CAWSVMAGGRPQHF.

Of note for this clone: Other DNA sequences in this sample translate to the same CDR3. CDR3 protein: CASSLGGSSYNEQFF. CDR3 in DNA: TGCGCCAGCAGCTTGGGGGGGTCCTCCTACAATGAGCAGTTCTTC. The rearrangement joins TRBV5-1 to TRBJ2-1; D may match TRBD1 or TRBD2 (5 bases each). Looked up from germline, CDR1 is SGHRS and CDR2 is YFSETQ. Between the trimmed V and J ends, which lost 0 bases and 0 bases, there was a span of 7 bases. CDR3 length equals 15 residues. Together with reference TRBV5-1 and TRBJ2-1, the CDR3 gives the full variable domain: KAGVTQTPRYLIKTRGQQVTLSCSPISGHRSVSWYQQTPGQGLQFLFEYFSETQRNKGNFPGRFSGRQFSNSRSEMNVSTLELGDSALYLCASSLGGSSYNEQFFGPGTRLTVL.

The rearrangement links TRBV7-6 to TRBJ1-1, with D unresolved. Germline V CDR1 and CDR2: SGHVS, FNYEAQ. The CDR3 contains 16 residues. Trimming removed 0 bases from V and 5 bases from J, with 16 bases in between. CDR3 protein: CASSLAHGVRSTEAFF. The CDR3 nucleotides read TGTGCCAGCAGCTTAGCGCATGGGGTGCGGTCTACTGAAGCTTTCTTT. The full variable domain, in which reference TRBV7-6 and TRBJ1-1 provide the parts outside the CDR3, is GAGVSQSPRYKVTKRGQDVALRCDPISGHVSLYWYRQALGQGPEFLTYFNYEAQQDKSGLPNDRFSAERPEGSISTLTIQRTEQRDSAMYRCASSLAHGVRSTEAFFGQGTRLTVV.

The chain combines TRBV9 with TRBJ1-6; D gene ambiguous. The CDR3 spans 14 residues. Germline CDR1 reads SGDLS; CDR2 reads YYNGEE. V gave up 0 bases and J gave up 10 bases, with 11 bases separating them. The CDR3 spells CASSVAHPSSPLHF. Written as DNA, the CDR3 is TGTGCCAGCAGCGTAGCTCATCCCAGCTCACCCCTCCACTTT.

This clone has just a few counts. V is TRBV10-1 and J is TRBJ1-1, with 9 bases lining up with TRBD1. The germline V gene has CDR1 WNHNN and CDR2 SYGVQD (reference sequence). J lost 4 bases, V lost 5 bases, and 14 bases had no gene match. This CDR3 has 17 residues. The CDR3: CASSPGNRGHGSTEAFF. In nucleotides, the CDR3 is TGCGCCAGCAGTCCAGGCAACAGGGGGCATGGGAGCACTGAAGCTTTCTTT.

The J gene is TRBJ1-5, the V gene TRBV5-8, with 7 positions matching TRBD1. The trim removed 7 bases at V and 5 bases at J, leaving 3 bases unmatched. The CDR3 covers 12 residues. The germline CDR1 and CDR2 sequences are SGHTS and YDEGEE. The CDR3, as DNA: TGTGCCAGCTCAACAGGGGATCAGCCCCAGCATTTT. This codes for CASSTGDQPQHF. Variable domain in full (rest from reference TRBV5-8 and TRBJ1-5): EAGVTQSPTHLIKTRGQQATLRCSPISGHTSVYWYQQALGLGLQFLLWYDEGEERNRGNFPPRFSGRQFPNYSSELNVNALELEDSALYLCASSTGDQPQHFGDGTRLSIL.

V gene TRBV7-3 combines with J gene TRBJ2-2; 11 bases are shared with TRBD1. CDR3 length: 14 residues. J lost 7 bases, V lost 5 bases, and 3 bases had no gene match. Germline assignment: CDR1 SGHTA and CDR2 FQGTGA. The CDR3 spells CASSLGQGVGELFF. CDR3 bases: TGTGCCAGCAGCCTGGGACAGGGGGTCGGGGAGCTGTTTTTT.